Described below is a single T cell receptor (beta chain) sequence and its context. Method: immunoSEQ multiplex PCR; TCRdb's copy keeps in-frame clones and lacks some. Of around 70,000 clones listed, around 86% were seen once; the top ten hold over 8%. Germline V gives CDR1 SGHDT, CDR2 YYEEEE. After removal of 4 bases from V and 9 bases from J, the junction contained 6 bases not matched to a gene. The CDR3 is made up of 13 amino acids. These data come from a study of control samples from healthy donors and cancer patients. This clonotype was sampled from a woman aged 50 to 65 with colorectal cancer. The chain joins TRBV5-6 to TRBJ2-7; the match to TRBD1 covers 11 bases. The material sequenced was PBMCs. The CDR3 DNA sequence: TGTGCCAGCAGCGCAGGGACAGGGGGTCGGCAGTACGTC. The encoded protein is CASSAGTGGRQYV.